This T cell receptor (beta chain) was found in a study of T cells in Graves' hyperthyroidism and ophthalmopathy. Overall study findings and caveats: By a 13 V-J model, ophthalmopathy was set apart from stable hyperthyroidism. Blood also showed most of the thyroid clonotypes that were expanded above 0.001.

Germline V CDR1 and CDR2: MGHRA, YSYEKL. This CDR3 comprises 17 residues. V was trimmed by 0 bases and J by 7 bases, leaving 21 bases between them. Amplified TCR beta CDR3 regions came from RNA transcripts. The HTBI primer set was used in a first-round RT-PCR of the TCR CDR3. TCRdb analysed the multiplex PCR reads with MiXCR anew, one entry per CDR3 protein. The sample yields approximately 560,000 distinct CDR3 sequences, less than 20% seen once. Uncontrolled infection, other autoimmune disease, pregnancy or lactation disqualified patients from enrolment. Out of approximately 9.9 ml of fresh peripheral blood came the PBMCs. Only a few counts were recorded for this clonotype. Its antigen remains unidentified.

The TCR sequence derives from a woman in her 30s with Graves' hyperthyroidism. The sequenced sample consisted of blood. J is TRBJ1-2 and V is TRBV4-1; D unclear. The CDR3 bases are TGCGCCAGCAGCCAAGAAGAAAATACTCCGGTGGTAGGTGGCTACACCTTC. This gives the protein CASSQEENTPVVGGYTF.